One T cell receptor (beta chain) is described in this entry. Its antigen is currently unknown. These data are taken from a study of T cell responses to AZD1222 COVID-19 vaccine. The CDR3 sequence is 15 residues long. The V gene's germline CDR1 is SGHTA and CDR2 FQGTGA. With V trimmed by 5 bases and J by 4 bases, 8 bases remained unmatched. General observations from the study: Donors were chiefly white British, with a greater number of females, and clonal diversity was perhaps underestimated.

Clones were sequenced by immunoSEQ multiplex PCR, and TCRdb holds only the in-frame ones, with some missing. This sample has about 140,000 clones, with just over 85% found just once. The clonotype originates from an adult in good health. Sequencing used peripheral blood, obtained on day 0 of AZD1222 vaccination. This chain links TRBV7-3 with TRBJ2-3, with 8 bases that match TRBD2. CDR3 region: CASSEVGRGSDTQYF. Here the CDR3 DNA reads TGTGCCAGCAGCGAAGTCGGGAGGGGTTCAGATACGCAGTATTTT.